This T cell receptor beta chain originates from a study of early T cells in non-severe SARS-CoV-2 infection. TCRdb re-analysed the 5' RACE reads in MiXCR, keeping a single row per CDR3 protein. The repertoire holds about 64,000 distinct CDR3 sequences, with 10% to 12% as singletons. Germline trimming cut 0 bases from V and 4 bases from J; bases unmatched to any gene: 5. This CDR3 spans 15 amino acids. Germline V gene sequence: CDR1 SNHLY, CDR2 FYNNEI. The input for sequencing was whole blood, taken at baseline. The origin of this receptor is an adult who was a healthcare worker with PCR-confirmed SARS-CoV-2 infection or an uninfected control (not recorded which). The chain joins TRBV2 to TRBJ1-1, with TRBD1 matching over 7 bases. For the CDR3, the DNA is TGTGCCAGCAGTGAAGCTCGGACAGGCACCACTGAAGCTTTCTTT. Encoded protein: CASSEARTGTTEAFF.